This T cell receptor (beta chain) was sequenced for a study of blood T cell repertoires in COVID-19. Study in general: Researchers got acute and convalescent COVID-19 samples from the United States, Italy and Spain.

The table came from immunoSEQ multiplex PCR; TCRdb's copy has only in-frame clones and leaves some out. The sample holds about 150,000 clones; around 85% are singletons and the top ten take about 5%. CDR3 length: 18 residues. Germline V lookup: CDR1 SEHNR, CDR2 FQNEAQ (reference sequence). Trimming left V 4 bases short and J 2 bases short, with 22 bases between. Sequenced: peripheral blood. The chain recombines TRBV7-9 with TRBJ2-3, with a weak D call TRBD2 (6 bases). The sequence was obtained from a human donor in a cohort sampled during active COVID-19. CDR3 in amino acids: CASSSPRGEGIVTDTQYF. In DNA form, the CDR3 reads TGTGCCAGCAGCTCCCCGCGGGGTGAAGGCATCGTCACAGATACGCAGTATTTT.